One sample yielded the 32 T cell receptor beta chains listed below, sequenced in a study of blood T cell repertoires in COVID-19 (TCRdb year 2020). The library was built by means of the immunoSEQ multiplex PCR assay. The immuneACCESS repertoire file appears here via TCRdb, limited to in-frame rearrangements. These files lack a portion of the clones; in checked studies, under half of the deficit traces to unresolved V genes, and the cause of the others is not known. The sample includes some 320,000 clones, with roughly 85% observed a single time. Together, the top ten hold around 1.8% of the sample. Sample: PBMCs or T cells enriched from blood (not recorded which). The receptors originated from a woman aged 30 to 39 who had been exposed to COVID-19.

The J gene is TRBJ2-3, the V gene TRBV28; perhaps TRBD2 as D (5 bases). V gave up 6 bases and J gave up 2 bases, with 9 bases separating them. The CDR3 loop spans 13 amino acids. CDR1 and CDR2 (germline): MDHEN, SYDVKM. The DNA of the CDR3 is TGTGCCAGCAGGGACGGGAACACAGATACGCAGTATTTT. Its protein product is CASRDGNTDTQYF. Using reference TRBV28 and TRBJ2-3 for the parts outside the CDR3, the full variable domain is DVKVTQSSRYLVKRTGEKVFLECVQDMDHENMFWYRQDPGLGLRLIYFSYDVKMKEKGDIPEGYSVSREKKERFSLILESASTNQTSMYLCASRDGNTDTQYFGPGTRLTVL.

CDR3 loop: CASSHPSWRGTDTQYF. DNA of the CDR3: TGCGCCAGCAGTCACCCGTCGTGGAGGGGCACAGATACGCAGTATTTT. This chain links TRBV23-1 with TRBJ2-3, with D tentatively TRBD2 (6 bases). TRBV23-1 is identified as an open reading frame with a role that is uncertain. This CDR3 is 16 amino acids long. V lost 3 bases and J lost 1, with 14 bases in between.

This chain links TRBV28 with TRBJ1-4; D unclear. The CDR3 has 12 amino acids. V lost 3 bases and J 6 bases, leaving 5 bases between the germline ends. Germline V gives CDR1 MDHEN, CDR2 SYDVKM. The CDR3 bases are TGTGCCAGCAGTTTTAGCGATGAAAAACTGTTTTTT. It translates to CASSFSDEKLFF. Complete variable domain (other parts from reference TRBV28 and TRBJ1-4): DVKVTQSSRYLVKRTGEKVFLECVQDMDHENMFWYRQDPGLGLRLIYFSYDVKMKEKGDIPEGYSVSREKKERFSLILESASTNQTSMYLCASSFSDEKLFFGSGTQLSVL.

The chain recombines TRBV7-6 with TRBJ2-1, with a possible D match to TRBD1 (6 bases). The CDR3 runs to 18 residues. Germline CDR1 reads SGHVS; CDR2 reads FNYEAQ. Trimming cost V 5 bases and J 0 bases, with 20 bases left between them. CDR3: CASSDRRGSTRSYNEQFF. Here the CDR3 DNA reads TGTGCCAGCAGCGACCGTAGGGGGTCTACCCGCTCCTACAATGAGCAGTTCTTC.

V and J are TRBV5-1 and TRBJ2-3, with TRBD2 matching 10 bases. This CDR3 region has 17 residues. From germline, CDR1 is SGHRS and CDR2 YFSETQ. Germline trimming cut 1 base from V and 4 bases from J; bases unmatched to any gene: 9. CDR3 nucleotide sequence: TGCGCCAGCAGCTTGAGTACCCCTAGCGGGAGAGCAGATACGCAGTATTTT. This translates into CASSLSTPSGRADTQYF.

The rearrangement joins TRBV10-3 to TRBJ1-6; D unclear. This CDR3 region has 15 residues. The V end was cut by 3 bases, the J end by 0 bases, with 6 bases between. Per germline, CDR1 ENHRY and CDR2 SYGVKD. The DNA of the CDR3 is TGTGCCATCAGTGAAAGGAGCTCCTATAATTCACCCCTCCACTTT. This gives the protein CAISERSSYNSPLHF.

The chain combines TRBV4-3 with TRBJ1-2; D remains unclear. V lost 0 bases and J lost 3, with 17 bases in between. The germline CDR1 and CDR2 sequences are LGHNA and YSLEER. The CDR3 runs 17 residues. CDR3 region: CASSQDPSTGIYYGYTF. The CDR3 DNA reads TGCGCCAGCAGCCAAGATCCCTCCACCGGGATCTACTATGGCTACACCTTC.

The chain carries TRBV15 and TRBJ1-5; D is possibly TRBD1 (6 bases). CDR1 and CDR2 from the germline V gene are LNHNV and YYDKDF (reference sequence). There are 14 residues in the CDR3. Trimming removed 1 base at V and 5 bases at J, with 9 bases between. Here the CDR3 DNA reads TGTGCCACCAGCAGAGCCAGGGGTGATCAGCCCCAGCATTTT. Its protein product is CATSRARGDQPQHF.

The rearrangement links TRBV6-1 to TRBJ1-5, with D perhaps TRBD1 (6 bases). The CDR3 has 15 residues. Germline CDR1 is MNHNS and CDR2 is SASEGT. Deletions cut 2 bases from V and 5 bases from J, with 13 bases between. CDR3 sequence (DNA): TGTGCCAGCAGTGAAATAGGACAGCTTCATCAGCCCCAGCATTTT. Its protein is CASSEIGQLHQPQHF.

The CDR3 region has the DNA TGTGCCAGCAGCTTTCAGGGGTTTGATGATGAGCAGTTCTTC. Its protein is CASSFQGFDDEQFF. The genes are TRBV5-6 and TRBJ2-1, with D possibly being TRBD1 (6 bases). V was cut by 2 bases and J by 8 bases, with 14 bases left in between. Per the germline V gene, CDR1 is SGHDT and CDR2 is YYEEEE. This CDR3 has 14 amino acids.

The V gene is TRBV6-5, the J gene TRBJ2-7; TRBD1 matches 7 bases. Germline values: CDR1 MNHEY, CDR2 SVGAGI. The CDR3 has 15 amino acids. V lost 2 bases, J lost 3 bases, and 7 bases stayed unmatched. CDR3 loop: CASSYPGTAHYEQYF. CDR3 coding DNA: TGTGCCAGCAGTTACCCCGGGACAGCCCACTACGAGCAGTACTTC.

The chain couples TRBV28 to TRBJ1-2; perhaps TRBD1 as D (6 bases). Trimming removed 6 bases from V and 4 bases from J, with 18 bases in between. Germline CDR1 MDHEN, CDR2 SYDVKM. The CDR3 is 15 residues long. CDR3 sequence (DNA): TGTGCCAGCAGGTCACAGGGTGCGGGCAGCTATGGCTACACCTTC. Its protein product is CASRSQGAGSYGYTF.

This clone was recorded only once. The chain combines TRBV3-1 (or the pseudogene TRBV3-2) with TRBJ2-2, with a possible D match to TRBD2 (5 bases). This CDR3 has 16 residues. Germline V gene sequence: CDR1 LGHDT, CDR2 YNNKEL (reference sequence). V was trimmed by 4 bases and J by 6 bases, leaving 18 bases between them. The CDR3 here is CASSRTRSGFAGELFF. Here the CDR3 DNA reads TGTGCCAGCAGCCGGACTCGATCCGGTTTCGCCGGGGAGCTGTTTTTT.

This rearrangement joins TRBV28 to TRBJ2-7, with 8 bases that match TRBD2. Germline CDR1 is MDHEN and CDR2 is SYDVKM. CDR3 length equals 13 residues. Unmatched junction bases numbered 4, after V lost 4 bases and J lost 5 bases. The CDR3 here is CASSSGTRNEQYF. CDR3 DNA sequence: TGTGCCAGCAGTTCCGGGACTAGGAACGAGCAGTACTTC.

The genes are TRBV4-2 and TRBJ2-3; weak D call: TRBD2 (5 bases). This CDR3 has 13 amino acids. Trimming pared 1 base from V and 3 bases from J, leaving 5 bases between. CDR1 and CDR2 (germline): LGHNA, YNFKEQ. The CDR3 sequence is CASSQGRTDTQYF. As DNA, the CDR3 is TGTGCCAGCAGCCAAGGGAGGACAGATACGCAGTATTTT.

The chain joins TRBV4-2 to TRBJ1-1, with 9 bases aligning to TRBD1. In germline, CDR1 is LGHNA, CDR2 YNFKEQ. The CDR3 extends over 16 amino acids. The V gene end was trimmed by 6 bases and the J gene end by 2 bases; junction bases not matched to a gene: 10. The CDR3 spells CASRTEPGQGNTEAFF. The CDR3 nucleotides are TGTGCCAGCAGAACCGAACCGGGACAGGGTAACACTGAAGCTTTCTTT.

The gene calls are TRBV30 and TRBJ1-5; D remains unclear. Germline values: CDR1 GTSNPN, CDR2 SVGIG (reference sequence). CDR3 length: 15 amino acids. Trimming removed 2 bases at V and 2 bases at J, with 13 bases between. The CDR3 region has the DNA TGTGCCTGGAGTCCGAATTACGGGGGCAATCAGCCCCAGCATTTT. Translating gives CAWSPNYGGNQPQHF.

V and J are TRBV18 and TRBJ1-1; 11 bases are a match to TRBD1. The junction had 9 bases not matched to a gene; V was cut back by 2 bases and J by 4 bases. Germline-derived CDR1 and CDR2 are KGHSH and LQKENI. CDR3 length equals 17 residues. The CDR3 DNA sequence: TGTGCCAGCTCACCATTTGAGGGGACAGGGGGAAGCACTGAAGCTTTCTTT. This gives the protein CASSPFEGTGGSTEAFF.

The chain carries TRBV9 and TRBJ2-5; tentatively, D is TRBD2 (6 bases). The CDR3 sequence is 15 residues long. CDR1 is SGDLS and CDR2 is YYNGEE in the germline V gene. V was trimmed by 4 bases and J by 4 bases, leaving 17 bases between them. CDR3: CASSPRTLGGETQYF. The CDR3, as DNA: TGTGCCAGCAGCCCTCGAACATTGGGAGGAGAGACCCAGTACTTC.

This chain joins TRBV9 and TRBJ2-3, with 10 bases identical to TRBD2. With V trimmed by 2 bases and J by 0 bases, 6 bases remained unmatched. Germline V gene data show CDR1 as SGDLS and CDR2 as YYNGEE. The CDR3 is 17 residues long. The CDR3 region is CASSVGTSASSTDTQYF. CDR3 DNA sequence: TGTGCCAGCAGCGTCGGGACTAGCGCCTCTAGCACAGATACGCAGTATTTT. The entire variable domain, with the rest obtained from reference TRBV9 and TRBJ2-3, is as follows: DSGVTQTPKHLITATGQRVTLRCSPRSGDLSVYWYQQSLDQGLQFLIQYYNGEERAKGNILERFSAQQFPDLHSELNLSSLELGDSALYFCASSVGTSASSTDTQYFGPGTRLTVL.

The rearrangement joins TRBV6-5 to TRBJ1-1; 7 positions match TRBD1. Trimming took 4 bases from V and 2 from J; bases not matched to a gene: 7. Germline-derived CDR1 and CDR2 are MNHEY and SVGAGI. This CDR3 region has 15 residues. The CDR3 reads CASSSEGAGNTEAFF. As DNA, the CDR3 is TGTGCCAGCAGTTCGGAGGGGGCGGGCAACACTGAAGCTTTCTTT.

The chain recombines TRBV5-4 with TRBJ2-7, with 7 bases that match TRBD1. J lost 3 bases, V lost 0 bases, and 6 bases had no gene match. This CDR3 is 15 amino acids long. Germline CDR1 and CDR2: SGHNT and YYREEE (reference sequence). The CDR3 reads CASSLDGTADYEQYF. As DNA, the CDR3 is TGTGCCAGCAGCTTGGACGGGACAGCGGACTACGAGCAGTACTTC.

This chain connects TRBV13 to TRBJ1-4; 7 bases align to TRBD1. The ends lost 5 bases at V and 3 bases at J; junction bases unmatched: 9. The germline CDR1 and CDR2 sequences are PRHDT and FYEKMQ (reference sequence). The CDR3 is made up of 16 amino acids. The CDR3 is CASSPQGDSPNEKLFF. CDR3 nucleotides: TGTGCCAGCAGCCCGCAGGGGGATAGCCCTAATGAAAAACTGTTTTTT.

The chain is built from TRBV7-2 and TRBJ1-2; possibly TRBD1 for D (6 bases). This CDR3 has 15 residues. Germline V gene lookup returns CDR1 SGHTA and CDR2 FQGNSA. Trimming cost V 3 bases and J 4 bases, with 15 bases left between them. CDR3 sequence (DNA): TGTGCCAGCAGCTTGGGACAAGTTCTTCCCTATGGCTACACCTTC. As protein: CASSLGQVLPYGYTF.

The chain joins TRBV5-1 to TRBJ2-2; D uncertain. Germline V gene data show CDR1 as SGHRS and CDR2 as YFSETQ. With 3 bases removed from V and 10 bases from J, the gap between germline ends came to 13 bases. The CDR3 consists of 13 residues. CDR3 region: CASSSVLSEELFF. The CDR3 region has the DNA TGCGCCAGCAGCTCCGTACTGTCCGAGGAGCTGTTTTTT.

As regards this clone: The sample contains more than one DNA sequence encoding this CDR3. This chain links TRBV7-2 with TRBJ1-4; 9 bases agree with TRBD1. Germline V CDR1 and CDR2: SGHTA, FQGNSA. Trimming removed 5 bases from V and 4 bases from J; junction bases left unmatched: 2. The CDR3 totals 14 residues. The CDR3 region is CASSPGQGNEKLFF. The CDR3 DNA reads as TGTGCCAGCAGCCCGGGACAGGGTAATGAAAAACTGTTTTTT.

The chain combines TRBV20-1 with TRBJ1-5; D is ambiguous. This CDR3 is 11 amino acids long. V was cut by 3 bases and J by 7 bases, with 7 bases left in between. Germline CDR1 and CDR2: DFQATT and SNEGSKA (reference sequence). The CDR3 DNA follows: TGCAGTGCTAGCTCGGGACAGCCCCAGCATTTT. Its translation is CSASSGQPQHF.

The chain links TRBV28 to TRBJ2-3; 9 nucleotides align to TRBD1. CDR3 length equals 15 residues. Germline values: CDR1 MDHEN, CDR2 SYDVKM. The V gene end was trimmed by 5 bases and the J gene end by 5 bases; junction bases not matched to a gene: 8. The CDR3 region is CASSLPGQGKDTQYF. The CDR3 nucleotides are TGTGCCAGCAGTCTGCCGGGACAGGGTAAAGATACGCAGTATTTT.

This clone was counted only a few times. The gene calls are TRBV20-1 and TRBJ1-1; the D is unclear. Trimming removed 3 bases at V and 4 bases at J, with 18 bases between. CDR1 and CDR2 from the germline V gene are DFQATT and SNEGSKA (reference sequence). The CDR3 runs to 15 residues. DNA of the CDR3: TGCAGTGCTAGTCGGGGTTCCGTCCGGGGCACTGAAGCTTTCTTT. Encoded protein: CSASRGSVRGTEAFF.

The V gene is TRBV14, the J gene TRBJ2-1, with 12 bases that match TRBD2. Unmatched junction bases numbered 9, after V lost 4 bases and J lost 8 bases. Germline assignment: CDR1 SGHDN and CDR2 FVKESK. CDR3 length: 16 residues. CDR3 nucleotides: TGTGCCAGCAGCCCCCTGGCTAGCGGGAGGGTTGATGAGCAGTTCTTC. This encodes CASSPLASGRVDEQFF.

This sequence joins TRBV9 and TRBJ2-5, with 7 nucleotides matching TRBD2. With 3 bases clipped from V and 2 bases from J, the junction kept 10 bases outside the gene matches. CDR1 is SGDLS, CDR2 YYNGEE, per germline. This CDR3 spans 16 amino acids. The CDR3 reads CASSAIQLAPQETQYF. The CDR3 coding sequence is TGTGCCAGCAGCGCCATCCAACTAGCGCCTCAAGAGACCCAGTACTTC.

The rearrangement joins TRBV28 to TRBJ1-2, with 8 nucleotides matching TRBD1. Per germline, CDR1 MDHEN and CDR2 SYDVKM. CDR3 size: 14 residues. The V gene end was trimmed by 2 bases and the J gene end by 7 bases; junction bases not matched to a gene: 6. The chain's CDR3 is CASSLGQGAGGYTF. The CDR3 DNA sequence: TGTGCCAGCAGTTTAGGCCAGGGGGCAGGTGGCTACACCTTC.